Below, 16 T cell receptor beta chains from the same sample are listed, as sequenced in a study of beta chain features in type 1 diabetes. Study-level findings and limits: Shortening that was moderate but significant affected the TCRB CDR3s of Type 1 diabetes patients in all four CD4+ subsets.

These receptors have no identified antigens. Expressed TCRB transcripts were sequenced because the isolated RNA had all been reverse transcribed beforehand. The assay was immunoSEQ multiplex PCR, and TCRdb's table has in-frame clones only and misses some. The data show 600,000 or so clones, with over 10% seen just once and around 0.12% held by the top ten. Sequenced: naive CD4+ T cells from blood. These receptors originate from a man under 40 with type 1 diabetes.

V usage is TRBV27 and J usage is TRBJ1-4, with TRBD1 matching over 7 bases. This CDR3 contains 14 residues. CDR1 and CDR2 (germline): MNHEY, SMNVEV (reference sequence). The ends lost 4 bases at V and 7 bases at J; junction bases unmatched: 6. The CDR3 region is CASSSPRDSEKLFF. CDR3 DNA: TGTGCCAGCAGTTCCCCCCGGGACAGTGAAAAACTGTTTTTT.

This clone was detected a few times. Other DNA sequences from this sample encode an identical CDR3 as well. The chain uses TRBV5-1 and TRBJ2-3, with D maybe TRBD2 (6 bases). Deletions cut 4 bases from V and 0 bases from J, with 12 bases between. The germline gives CDR1 SGHRS, CDR2 YFSETQ. The CDR3 consists of 15 residues. In DNA, the CDR3 is TGCGCCAGCAGCGGACCGGGACTTAGCACAGATACGCAGTATTTT. Protein product: CASSGPGLSTDTQYF. The full variable domain, rest sourced from reference TRBV5-1 and TRBJ2-3, is KAGVTQTPRYLIKTRGQQVTLSCSPISGHRSVSWYQQTPGQGLQFLFEYFSETQRNKGNFPGRFSGRQFSNSRSEMNVSTLELGDSALYLCASSGPGLSTDTQYFGPGTRLTVL.

Only a few counts were recorded for this clone. This sample includes further DNA sequences coding for the same CDR3. V gene TRBV28 combines with J gene TRBJ2-3; tentative D call: TRBD1 (5 bases). Germline assignment: CDR1 MDHEN and CDR2 SYDVKM. The V gene lost 8 bases and the J gene lost 0 bases, with 6 bases spanning the gap. The CDR3 consists of 12 residues. CDR3 DNA sequence: TGTGCCAGCCGACAGAGCACAGATACGCAGTATTTT. Its protein product is CASRQSTDTQYF.

V is TRBV4-2 and J is TRBJ2-7; 13 nucleotides line up with TRBD2. The CDR3 covers 15 residues. Trimming removed 4 bases from V and 3 bases from J; junction bases left unmatched: 3. Germline V gene lookup returns CDR1 LGHNA and CDR2 YNFKEQ. The CDR3 nucleotides read TGTGCCAGCAGCCCCGGGACTAGCGGGGACTACGAGCAGTACTTC. Its translation: CASSPGTSGDYEQYF.

This clone has a handful of counts. The gene calls are TRBV11-2 and TRBJ1-2; D is undetermined. This CDR3 contains 11 residues. The V gene's germline CDR1 is SGHAT and CDR2 FQNNGV. With 1 base removed from V and 14 bases from J, the gap between germline ends came to 11 bases. The CDR3, as DNA: TGTGCCAGCAGCTTAGTCGACCTTACAACCTTC. Translating gives CASSLVDLTTF. Variable domain in full (rest from reference TRBV11-2 and TRBJ1-2): EAGVAQSPRYKIIEKRQSVAFWCNPISGHATLYWYQQILGQGPKLLIQFQNNGVVDDSQLPKDRFSAERLKGVDSTLKIQPAKLEDSAVYLCASSLVDLTTFGSGTRLTVV.

This clone was found once. The rearrangement joins TRBV10-3 to TRBJ2-7; the D gene is possibly TRBD1 (6 bases). V was clipped by 5 bases and J by 6 bases, with 17 bases between them. This CDR3 contains 14 residues. CDR1 is ENHRY, CDR2 SYGVKD, per germline. The CDR3 nucleotides read TGTGCCATCAGTTTTGAACAGGGAAGGCGCGAGCAGTACTTC. Amino acid sequence: CAISFEQGRREQYF.

This clone was observed a few times. This chain connects TRBV19 to TRBJ1-5; D uncertain. The CDR3 covers 15 residues. The germline gives CDR1 LNHDA, CDR2 SQIVND (reference sequence). Deletions cut 0 bases from V and 5 bases from J, with 11 bases between. The CDR3 region is CASSIDPVVDQPQHF. The CDR3 region has the DNA TGTGCCAGTAGTATAGACCCAGTGGTCGATCAGCCCCAGCATTTT.

This clone was seen only a few times. The chain links TRBV7-2 to TRBJ2-5; either TRBD1 or TRBD2 may fit D (5 bases each). The germline V and J ends were trimmed by 2 bases and 2 bases, with 12 bases remaining between them. Germline V gene lookup returns CDR1 SGHTA and CDR2 FQGNSA. This CDR3 has 15 residues. CDR3 in amino acids: CASSLQPGPQETQYF. The CDR3, as DNA: TGTGCCAGCAGCTTACAACCGGGACCTCAAGAGACCCAGTACTTC.

This clone has just a few counts. The V and J genes are TRBV4-2 and TRBJ1-6; D gene uncertain. The V end lost 4 bases, the J end lost 2 bases, and 6 bases lay between the germline ends. Germline V CDR1 and CDR2: LGHNA, YNFKEQ. The length of the CDR3 is 14 residues. The CDR3 protein is CASSPQAYNSPLHF. In DNA, the CDR3 is TGTGCCAGCAGCCCGCAGGCCTATAATTCACCCCTCCACTTT.

This chain connects TRBV7-2 to TRBJ2-3; TRBD2 aligns across 7 bases. CDR3 length: 16 residues. Trimming took 5 bases from V and 3 from J; bases not matched to a gene: 11. CDR1 and CDR2 from the germline V gene are SGHTA and FQGNSA. This CDR3 is CASSLRLAVGTDTQYF. The DNA of the CDR3 is TGTGCCAGCAGCCTCCGCCTAGCGGTGGGAACAGATACGCAGTATTTT. Drawing the rest from reference TRBV7-2 and TRBJ2-3, the complete variable domain is GAGVSQSPSNKVTEKGKDVELRCDPISGHTALYWYRQSLGQGLEFLIYFQGNSAPDKSGLPSDRFSAERTGGSVSTLTIQRTQQEDSAVYLCASSLRLAVGTDTQYFGPGTRLTVL.

V and J are TRBV30 and TRBJ2-3, with 9 bases aligning to TRBD1. The J segment lost 1 base and the V segment lost 5 bases, leaving 10 bases of the junction unmatched. This CDR3 is built from 16 residues. CDR1 is GTSNPN, CDR2 SVGIG, per germline (reference sequence). The CDR3 sequence is CAWGQGSGLGTDTQYF. The CDR3 coding sequence is TGTGCCTGGGGACAGGGGTCCGGCTTGGGCACAGATACGCAGTATTTT.

This clone turned up a few times. V gene TRBV7-2 combines with J gene TRBJ1-5; D gene ambiguous. Per the germline V gene, CDR1 is SGHTA and CDR2 is FQGNSA. There are 14 residues in the CDR3. Trimming shortened V by 3 bases and J by 2 bases, and 8 bases separated the two germline ends. CDR3 bases: TGTGCCAGCAGCTTGGTACACGGCAATCAGCCCCAGCATTTT. The encoded protein is CASSLVHGNQPQHF.

This sequence joins TRBV29-1 and TRBJ1-3; the match to TRBD1 covers 8 bases. Per the germline V gene, CDR1 is SQVTM and CDR2 is ANQGSEA. V gave up 4 bases and J gave up 0 bases; unmatched junction bases: 5. This CDR3 has 15 amino acids. CDR3 bases: TGCAGCGTTGCCGGGACAGGTGGCTCTGGAAACACCATATATTTT. It codes for CSVAGTGGSGNTIYF.

This chain joins TRBV12-5 and TRBJ2-5; TRBD2 is a possible D gene (6 bases). Germline values: CDR1 LGHNT, CDR2 FRNRAP. The V and J ends lost 1 base and 7 bases respectively, with 10 bases between them. This CDR3 contains 13 residues. CDR3 sequence reads: CASGLGGDGTQYF. The CDR3, as DNA: TGTGCTAGTGGTTTGGGGGGGGACGGGACCCAGTACTTC.

This clone was picked up a small number of times. The chain carries TRBV7-2 and TRBJ1-2; tentatively, D is TRBD1 (6 bases). CDR1 and CDR2 (germline): SGHTA, FQGNSA. Trimming removed 5 bases from V and 3 bases from J, with 13 bases in between. The CDR3 consists of 14 residues. The CDR3 region is CASSVGGGYYGYTF. The CDR3, as DNA: TGTGCCAGCAGCGTAGGTGGGGGCTACTATGGCTACACCTTC. The full variable domain, its missing parts supplied by reference TRBV7-2 and TRBJ1-2, is GAGVSQSPSNKVTEKGKDVELRCDPISGHTALYWYRQSLGQGLEFLIYFQGNSAPDKSGLPSDRFSAERTGGSVSTLTIQRTQQEDSAVYLCASSVGGGYYGYTFGSGTRLTVV.

This clone was counted a few times. The chain carries TRBV9 and TRBJ2-3; TRBD1 matches at 7 bases. Germline V gene lookup returns CDR1 SGDLS and CDR2 YYNGEE. V lost 2 bases and J lost 5; bases outside the gene matches: 5. The CDR3 totals 14 residues. CDR3 nucleotides: TGTGCCAGCAGCGTCTCTACAGGGGAAGATACGCAGTATTTT. This translates into CASSVSTGEDTQYF.